A single sample gave rise to the 32 T cell receptor beta chains below, sequenced in a study of blood T cells in healthy people across ages. Sample-barcoded 5' priming and a J-beta primer mix drove a second PCR of about 7 to 11 cycles. TCRdb recomputed calls from the 5' RACE reads with MiXCR, one row per CDR3 protein. The repertoire holds 380,000 or so distinct CDR3 sequences, 45% to 60% seen once, with over 40% in the top ten. Sequenced material: blood. The receptors were gathered from a man aged 60 to 69 in good health.

This rearrangement joins TRBV5-1 to TRBJ1-2; D gene unclear. Germline loops: CDR1 SGHRS, CDR2 YFSETQ. The CDR3 totals 14 residues. V was shortened by 0 bases and J by 4 bases, with 10 bases between the two germline ends. CDR3: CASSLEPSSYGYTF. CDR3 DNA: TGCGCCAGCAGCTTGGAACCCAGCTCCTATGGCTACACCTTC.

This chain joins TRBV7-9 and TRBJ2-7, with D perhaps assigned TRBD1 or TRBD2 (5 bases each). The CDR3 has 14 residues. V shed 5 bases and J shed 0 bases, with 11 bases lying between them. Germline assignment: CDR1 SEHNR and CDR2 FQNEAQ (reference sequence). The DNA for the CDR3 is TGTGCCAGCAGCCCCGGGGACGGCTCCTACGAGCAGTACTTC. It translates to CASSPGDGSYEQYF. Complete variable domain (other parts from reference TRBV7-9 and TRBJ2-7): DTGVSQNPRHKITKRGQNVTFRCDPISEHNRLYWYRQTLGQGPEFLTYFQNEAQLEKSRLLSDRFSAERPKGSFSTLEIQRTEQGDSAMYLCASSPGDGSYEQYFGPGTRLTVT.

The chain couples TRBV20-1 to TRBJ2-3, with D perhaps TRBD2 (5 bases). Germline V CDR1 and CDR2: DFQATT, SNEGSKA (reference sequence). CDR3 length: 14 residues. V dropped 8 bases and J dropped 6 bases, with 21 bases sitting between them. This CDR3 is CSSPAWASGDTQYF. As DNA, the CDR3 is TGCAGTTCCCCCGCTTGGGCCTCGGGGGATACGCAGTATTTT.

This sequence joins TRBV29-1 and TRBJ2-1; TRBD1 is a possible D gene (6 bases). TRBJ2-7 matches the DNA end more closely, so the J call is doubtful. This CDR3 region has 14 residues. Germline lookup yields CDR1 SQVTM and CDR2 ANQGSEA. CDR3 sequence: CSVGWGPSYNEQYF. Here the CDR3 DNA reads TGCAGCGTAGGATGGGGGCCCTCCTACAATGAGCAGTACTTC.

In this sample, this clonotype turned up a few times. The chain carries TRBV29-1 and TRBJ2-7; 10 bases are shared with TRBD1. V dropped 3 bases and J dropped 4; count of bases not matched to a gene: 9. Germline V lookup: CDR1 SQVTM, CDR2 ANQGSEA. The CDR3 is 15 residues long. In DNA form, the CDR3 reads TGCAGCGTTGATGCACGCGGACAGGGGGGGTACGAGCAGTACTTC. This encodes CSVDARGQGGYEQYF.

The chain has TRBV5-1 and TRBJ1-1; D is unresolved. The ends were cut back, 7 bases at V and 0 bases at J, with 16 bases in the middle. The CDR3 length is 15 residues. CDR1 is SGHRS and CDR2 is YFSETQ in the germline V gene. DNA for the CDR3: TGCGCCAGCCTCCCCGGGGATATTTTGAACACTGAAGCTTTCTTT. Residues: CASLPGDILNTEAFF.

This clonotype showed up many times. This chain joins TRBV6-5 and TRBJ2-7, with 8 positions matching TRBD1. Germline-derived CDR1 and CDR2 are MNHEY and SVGAGI. Trimming cost V 7 bases and J 5 bases; bases outside gene matches: 7. The CDR3 totals 13 residues. The CDR3 nucleotides read TGTGCCAGCAAGACAGGGGACCTTAACGAGCAGTACTTC. Its protein product is CASKTGDLNEQYF.

The rearrangement links TRBV5-5 to TRBJ2-2, with 7 nucleotides matching TRBD1. Losses at the gene ends were 0 bases for V and 5 bases for J; bases not matched to a gene: 10. There are 17 residues in the CDR3. The germline CDR1 and CDR2 sequences are SGHKS and YYEKEE (reference sequence). This CDR3 reads CASSLAPTGAGTGELFF. CDR3 bases: TGTGCCAGCAGCTTGGCTCCAACAGGGGCCGGAACCGGGGAGCTGTTTTTT. The full variable domain, rest sourced from reference TRBV5-5 and TRBJ2-2, is DAGVTQSPTHLIKTRGQQVTLRCSPISGHKSVSWYQQVLGQGPQFIFQYYEKEERGRGNFPDRFSARQFPNYSSELNVNALLLGDSALYLCASSLAPTGAGTGELFFGEGSRLTVL.

The V gene is TRBV29-1, the J gene TRBJ1-1; D not resolved. Trimming removed 0 bases at V and 2 bases at J, with 10 bases between. This CDR3 spans 14 amino acids. Germline CDR1 reads SQVTM; CDR2 reads ANQGSEA. The CDR3 is CSVEETAANTEAFF. DNA for the CDR3: TGCAGCGTTGAAGAAACGGCGGCTAACACTGAAGCTTTCTTT.

Only one count was recorded for this clonotype. This sequence joins TRBV27 and TRBJ2-1, with 11 nucleotides matching TRBD1. This CDR3 is built from 15 residues. The V gene's germline CDR1 is MNHEY and CDR2 SMNVEV (reference sequence). V gave up 5 bases and J gave up 4 bases; unmatched junction bases: 4. CDR3 coding DNA: TGTGCCAGCAGTCCAGGGACAGGGGGTTACAATGAGCAGTTCTTC. Amino acid sequence: CASSPGTGGYNEQFF.

This clonotype occurred once. An end of the junction does not agree with germline; a read error may underlie this. The chain carries TRBV20-1 and TRBJ2-4; TRBD2 is a possible D gene (7 bases). The J call may not be correct, given that the DNA end is closer to TRBJ2-7. CDR3 length: 17 residues. Germline CDR1 and CDR2: DFQATT and SNEGSKA (reference sequence). CDR3 in DNA: TGCAGTGCCAGAGGGGGGGATCCGGGACGCGGAACCTGCGAGCAGTACTTC. This sequence encodes CSARGGDPGRGTCEQYF.

This chain uses TRBV11-2 with TRBJ2-3; 12 bases agree with TRBD2. This CDR3 is 16 amino acids long. Germline loops: CDR1 SGHAT, CDR2 FQNNGV. The ends lost 5 bases at V and 0 bases at J; junction bases unmatched: 3. CDR3 DNA sequence: TGTGCCAGCAGCAACGGACTAGCGGGAAGCACAGATACGCAGTATTTT. It specifies CASSNGLAGSTDTQYF. The variable domain in full, completed from reference TRBV11-2 and TRBJ2-3, reads EAGVAQSPRYKIIEKRQSVAFWCNPISGHATLYWYQQILGQGPKLLIQFQNNGVVDDSQLPKDRFSAERLKGVDSTLKIQPAKLEDSAVYLCASSNGLAGSTDTQYFGPGTRLTVL.

The genes are TRBV20-1 and TRBJ2-5; tentative D call: TRBD2 (6 bases). Trimming removed 3 bases from V and 7 bases from J, with 18 bases in between. The CDR3 contains 14 residues. The germline V gene encodes CDR1 DFQATT and CDR2 SNEGSKA (reference sequence). The CDR3 sequence is CSASDPGLAGTQYF. DNA of the CDR3: TGCAGTGCTAGCGATCCGGGACTCGCAGGGACCCAGTACTTC.

The V gene is TRBV29-1, the J gene TRBJ2-5; 9 positions match TRBD1. Gene TRBJ2-7 matches the end of the DNA better, so the J call may be wrong. The CDR3 covers 13 residues. CDR1 SQVTM and CDR2 ANQGSEA come from the germline V gene. The CDR3 nucleotides are TGCAGCGGGGGGACAGGGTCCACCGGCGAGCAGTACTTC. Protein: CSGGTGSTGEQYF.

This clonotype came up a few times. The genes are TRBV11-2 and TRBJ2-1; no clear D. Germline CDR1 and CDR2: SGHAT and FQNNGV. CDR3 size: 15 residues. V lost 5 bases and J 3 bases, leaving 14 bases between the germline ends. CDR3 loop: CASSPGAAVYNEQFF. The CDR3 DNA reads TGTGCCAGCAGCCCAGGAGCAGCCGTCTACAATGAGCAGTTCTTC.

The chain combines TRBV29-1 with TRBJ2-1, with TRBD2 as a possible D gene (6 bases). The V end was cut by 7 bases, the J end by 10 bases, with 14 bases between. Germline V gene sequence: CDR1 SQVTM, CDR2 ANQGSEA. CDR3 size: 11 residues. CDR3 nucleotide sequence: TGCAGCGCCCTCGGGGGAAACGAGCAGTTCTTC. Protein: CSALGGNEQFF.

The genes are TRBV29-1 and TRBJ1-2; 8 positions agree with TRBD1. CDR3 length: 12 amino acids. Trimming at V came to 6 bases and at J to 8 bases, leaving 8 bases not matched to a gene. Germline-derived CDR1 and CDR2 are SQVTM and ANQGSEA. DNA for the CDR3: TGCAGCGTCTCCGACAGGGGAGGGGGCTACACCTTC. This translates into CSVSDRGGGYTF. The full variable domain, in which reference TRBV29-1 and TRBJ1-2 provide the parts outside the CDR3, is SAVISQKPSRDICQRGTSLTIQCQVDSQVTMMFWYRQQPGQSLTLIATANQGSEATYESGFVIDKFPISRPNLTFSTLTVSNMSPEDSSIYLCSVSDRGGGYTFGSGTRLTVV.

CDR3 amino acids: CASKDGMNTEAFF. The CDR3 coding sequence is TGTGCCAGCAAAGACGGAATGAACACTGAAGCTTTCTTT. The V and J genes are TRBV2 and TRBJ1-1, with D unclear. Germline V CDR1 and CDR2: SNHLY, FYNNEI. With 7 bases removed from V and 0 bases from J, the gap between germline ends came to 9 bases. CDR3 length: 13 residues.

V is TRBV4-3 and J is TRBJ2-1; the match to TRBD2 covers 10 bases. The CDR3 loop spans 15 amino acids. Germline V gene data show CDR1 as LGHNA and CDR2 as YSLEER. Trimming at V came to 1 base and at J to 6 bases, leaving 3 bases not matched to a gene. The chain's CDR3 is CASSQVAGGRNEQFF. The CDR3 DNA reads as TGCGCCAGCAGCCAAGTAGCGGGAGGACGCAATGAGCAGTTCTTC.

In its sample, this clonotype was seen a few times. V usage is TRBV7-9 and J usage is TRBJ1-2, with 8 bases lining up with TRBD1. Unmatched junction bases numbered 9, after V lost 4 bases and J lost 2 bases. Germline CDR1 is SEHNR and CDR2 is FQNEAQ (reference sequence). The CDR3 has 16 amino acids. CDR3 residues: CASSSLMGQENYGYTF. In DNA form, the CDR3 reads TGTGCCAGCAGCTCGCTTATGGGACAGGAAAACTATGGCTACACCTTC.

There are many counts of this clonotype. The chain links TRBV20-1 to TRBJ2-1, with 8 bases that match TRBD1. The CDR3 is made up of 14 amino acids. V lost 2 bases, J lost 9 bases, and 9 bases stayed unmatched. Germline CDR1 reads DFQATT; CDR2 reads SNEGSKA (reference sequence). The CDR3 DNA reads as TGCAGTGCTAGACCTAGACAGGGGCTGAGTGAGCAGTTCTTC. As protein: CSARPRQGLSEQFF.

This clonotype was found a few times. This chain joins TRBV14 and TRBJ2-5, with 11 bases aligning to TRBD2. Germline-derived CDR1 and CDR2 are SGHDN and FVKESK. The length of the CDR3 is 15 residues. V shed 1 base, J shed 11 bases, and the junction held 9 bases outside the gene matches. The CDR3 nucleotides are TGTGCCAGCAGCCAAGGGGGTAGCGGGAGGGATGAGCAGTACTTC. It yields the protein CASSQGGSGRDEQYF. Using reference TRBV14 and TRBJ2-5 for the parts outside the CDR3, the full variable domain is EAGVTQFPSHSVIEKGQTVTLRCDPISGHDNLYWYRRVMGKEIKFLLHFVKESKQDESGMPNNRFLAERTGGTYSTLKVQPAELEDSGVYFCASSQGGSGRDEQYFGPGTRLLVL.

With regard to this clonotype: One junction end disagrees with the germline gene, perhaps due to a read error. Here the CDR3 DNA reads TGTGCCAGCAGCCAGGAGCGAACTAGCACAGATACGCGGTATTTT. Residues: CASSQERTSTDTRYF. The rearrangement uses TRBV4-2 and TRBJ2-3, with D perhaps TRBD2 (6 bases). This CDR3 comprises 15 residues. Looked up from germline, CDR1 is LGHNA and CDR2 is YNFKEQ.

The chain joins TRBV30 to TRBJ2-3, with no clear D. The germline CDR1 and CDR2 sequences are GTSNPN and SVGIG (reference sequence). The CDR3 spans 13 residues. Trimming took off 3 bases at V and 2 bases at J, with 9 bases between the two ends. The CDR3 bases are TGTGCCTGGAGCCCCCAGTCCACAGATACGCAGTATTTT. It is translated as CAWSPQSTDTQYF.

The chain has TRBV7-2 and TRBJ2-5; D possibly corresponds to TRBD2 (6 bases). The V gene lost 2 bases and the J gene lost 5 bases, with 15 bases spanning the gap. The CDR3 loop spans 15 amino acids. Germline V gene lookup returns CDR1 SGHTA and CDR2 FQGNSA. This chain's CDR3 is CASSLTGAPLETQYF. The CDR3 region has the DNA TGTGCCAGCAGCTTAACGGGAGCCCCCCTGGAGACCCAGTACTTC.

The V gene is TRBV7-2, the J gene TRBJ2-3; 11 nucleotides align to TRBD2. The CDR3 loop spans 15 amino acids. V trimming: 5 bases; J trimming: 5 bases; junction bases outside the gene matches: 6. Germline CDR1 is SGHTA and CDR2 is FQGNSA. CDR3 protein: CASSDSSGRLDTQYF. CDR3 sequence (DNA): TGTGCCAGCAGCGACTCTAGCGGGAGGTTAGATACGCAGTATTTT.

J is TRBJ2-1 and V is TRBV5-1; 10 nucleotides agree with TRBD1. The CDR3 extends over 14 amino acids. Germline V lookup: CDR1 SGHRS, CDR2 YFSETQ. V dropped 4 bases and J dropped 8; count of bases not matched to a gene: 6. CDR3 residues: CASSRDRGVDEQFF. The CDR3 DNA reads as TGCGCCAGCAGCCGGGACAGGGGTGTCGATGAGCAGTTCTTC.

About this clonotype itself: At one boundary the junction diverges from the germline segment, which might be a read error. V usage is TRBV25-1 and J usage is TRBJ2-1, with D possibly being TRBD2 (5 bases). This CDR3 is 15 amino acids long. CDR1 and CDR2 from the germline V gene are MGHDK and SYGVNS. This CDR3 reads CATTSAGPTYNGQFF. The CDR3 DNA is TGTGCCACCACTTCGGCGGGCCCCACCTACAATGGGCAGTTCTTC.

The chain combines TRBV15 with TRBJ2-4; D uncertain. In germline, CDR1 is LNHNV, CDR2 YYDKDF (reference sequence). The CDR3 runs 16 residues. Trimming took 2 bases from V and 3 from J, leaving 14 bases between them. The CDR3 reads CATSRPHAILKNIQYF. CDR3 nucleotides: TGTGCCACCAGCAGACCTCATGCTATCCTCAAAAACATTCAGTACTTC.

The chain links TRBV7-2 to TRBJ2-5; a possible D gene is TRBD1 (5 bases). The CDR3 sequence is 13 residues long. V gave up 3 bases and J gave up 11 bases, with 16 bases separating them. The germline V gene encodes CDR1 SGHTA and CDR2 FQGNSA. The CDR3 reads CASSFSRANEQYF. The CDR3 nucleotides are TGTGCCAGCAGCTTTTCCAGGGCAAATGAGCAGTACTTC.

The chain joins TRBV2 to TRBJ1-2; no reliable D call. The CDR3 loop spans 13 amino acids. CDR1 and CDR2 from the germline V gene are SNHLY and FYNNEI. Trimming took off 5 bases at V and 10 bases at J, with 17 bases between the two ends. The chain's CDR3 is CASSYQAAGDYTF. The CDR3 bases are TGTGCCAGCAGTTATCAGGCGGCTGGTGACTACACCTTC.

The gene calls are TRBV9 and TRBJ1-1; tentative D call: TRBD1 (5 bases). CDR1 SGDLS and CDR2 YYNGEE come from the germline V gene. The CDR3 sequence is 14 residues long. V lost 4 bases and J 5 bases, leaving 15 bases between the germline ends. The CDR3 reads CASSPGQGRTEAFF. The CDR3 nucleotides are TGTGCCAGCAGCCCTGGGCAGGGTCGAACTGAAGCTTTCTTT.